The clone carrying this T cell receptor beta chain was found many times. Samples came from patients with localized non-small cell lung adenocarcinoma. From the PCR reads, TCRdb called clonotypes with MiXCR, one entry per CDR3 protein. The sample gives fewer than 30,000 distinct CDR3 sequences, about 50% of which show up once; 40% to 50% is in the top ten. This specimen comes from a study of CD4 and CD8 cells across lung adenocarcinoma regions. This CDR3 is 15 amino acids long. V lost 1 base and J lost 5, with 12 bases in between. In germline, CDR1 is LGHDT, CDR2 YNNKEL (reference sequence). Sequencing was carried out using CD8+ T cells from the center of a lung tumor. The TCR sequence derives from a male donor with lung adenocarcinoma. The CD4 and CD8 labels of this study may be unreliable. This chain uses TRBV3-1 with TRBJ2-1; D is perhaps TRBD1 (6 bases). The CDR3 here is CASSQGWAGDNEQFF. DNA of the CDR3: TGTGCCAGCAGCCAAGGGTGGGCAGGGGACAATGAGCAGTTCTTC.